This T cell receptor (beta chain) was retrieved from a study of CD8 T cells in Susac syndrome. CD8+ and CD4+ T cells circulating in blood were sequenced for TCR beta. Random hexamers were used to reverse transcribe about 0.5 to 1 ug of RNA. Amplification of TCR beta CDR3 spanned 54 Vbeta and 13 Jbeta via immunoSEQ multiplex PCR. TCRdb reprocessed the immunoSEQ multiplex PCR reads via MiXCR and lists one record per CDR3 protein. The sample lists just over 300,000 distinct CDR3 sequences; approximately 90% were seen once. The V end lost 6 bases, the J end lost 6 bases, and 12 bases lay between the germline ends. Per germline, CDR1 GTSNPN and CDR2 SVGIG (reference sequence). The CDR3 spans 11 residues.

This chain joins TRBV30 and TRBJ2-7, with D perhaps TRBD1 (6 bases). Sequenced: CD4+ T cells from PBMCs. The sequence came from a human donor with multiple sclerosis. The CDR3 protein is CACSVGGEQYF. The DNA of the CDR3 is TGTGCCTGCAGCGTAGGGGGCGAGCAGTACTTC.